This T cell receptor (beta chain) was documented in a study of T cell repertoires in cytomegalovirus infection. At the level of the study: Public signatures in TCR beta pointed to CMV infection and matching HLA type.

MiXCR was run by TCRdb on the reads, yielding one entry per CDR3 protein. The sample holds around 770,000 distinct CDR3 sequences; 29% are singletons and the top ten take around 14%. With respect to this clonotype: The antigen is not known.

Study-level findings and limits: Accumulated public TCR beta family frequency recognized individuals carrying CMV together with the relevant HLA. In two of eight donors, the top clonotype was HLA-C-restricted CMV-specific.

Trimming removed 7 bases from V and 6 bases from J, with 16 bases in between. Germline V gene lookup returns CDR1 MNHNS and CDR2 SASEGT. The CDR3 is made up of 15 amino acids. This TCR came from a human donor in good health (CMV status not recorded). Some clones in this sample may be carry-over from other donors' samples. The source was cultured CD8+ T cells from PBMCs, collected from culture after CMV antigen stimulation. The rearrangement uses TRBV6-1 and TRBJ1-6; D is perhaps TRBD1 (5 bases). CDR3 DNA: TGTGCCAGCATCCAGGCAGGGTGGTCTAATTCACCCCTCCACTTT. Amino acid sequence: CASIQAGWSNSPLHF.